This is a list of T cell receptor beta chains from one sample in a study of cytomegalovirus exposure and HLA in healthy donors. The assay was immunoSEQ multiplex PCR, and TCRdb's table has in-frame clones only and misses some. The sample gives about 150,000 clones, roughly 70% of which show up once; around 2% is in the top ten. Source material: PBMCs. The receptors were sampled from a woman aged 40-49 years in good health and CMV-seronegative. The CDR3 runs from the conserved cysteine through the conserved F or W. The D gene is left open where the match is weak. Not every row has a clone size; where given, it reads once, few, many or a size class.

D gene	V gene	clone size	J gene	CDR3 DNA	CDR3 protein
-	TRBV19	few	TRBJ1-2	TGTGCCAGTACCCAGGGGACCTATGGCTACACCTTC	CASTQGTYGYTF
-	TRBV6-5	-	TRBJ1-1	TGTGCCAGCAGTTACTCCCGGGGGGCGAACACTGAAGCTTTCTTT	CASSYSRGANTEAFF
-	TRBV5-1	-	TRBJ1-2	TGCGCCAGCAGCTTGGAACCGGGTATCTCGATACATGGCTACACCTTC	CASSLEPGISIHGYTF
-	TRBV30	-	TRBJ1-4	TGTGCCTGGGAGAAATCCTACAGGGAGGAAAAACTGTTTTTT	CAWEKSYREEKLFF
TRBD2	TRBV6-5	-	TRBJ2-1	TGTGCCAGCAGTTACCTACTAGCGGAGCACAATGAGCAGTTCTTC	CASSYLLAEHNEQFF
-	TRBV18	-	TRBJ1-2	TGTGCCAGCTCACCTCTTTTGGTAGACGGAGCTAACTATGGCTACACCTTC	CASSPLLVDGANYGYTF
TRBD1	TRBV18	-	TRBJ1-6	TGTGCCAGCTCACCAGGGACAGATAATTCACCCCTCCACTTT	CASSPGTDNSPLHF
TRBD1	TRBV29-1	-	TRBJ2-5	TGCAGCGTTGGGGGACAGCACCAAGAGACCCAGTACTTC	CSVGGQHQETQYF
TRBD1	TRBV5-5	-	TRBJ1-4	TGTGCCAGCAGCGAGGGACAGGACGAAAAACTGTTTTTT	CASSEGQDEKLFF
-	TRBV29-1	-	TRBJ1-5	TGCAGCGTTGGAGGGACAATAAATCAGCCCCAGCATTTT	CSVGGTINQPQHF
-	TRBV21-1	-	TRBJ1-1	TGTGCCAGCACCTCGGGACAGGGGATGAACACTGAAGCTTTCTTT	CASTSGQGMNTEAFF
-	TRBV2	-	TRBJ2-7	TGTGCCAGCAGTTTTAGCGGATACTCCTACGAGCAGTACTTC	CASSFSGYSYEQYF
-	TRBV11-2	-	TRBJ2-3	TGTGCCAGCAGCTACCTCGGGTTTTCTAGCACAGATACGCAGTATTTT	CASSYLGFSSTDTQYF
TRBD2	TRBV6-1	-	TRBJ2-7	TGTGCCAGCAGTGTAAATCATCCGGGGGGGGACTACGAGCAGTACTTC	CASSVNHPGGDYEQYF
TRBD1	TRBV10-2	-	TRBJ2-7	TGCGCCACCAAGGACAGGAGCTCCTACGAGCAGTACTTC	CATKDRSSYEQYF
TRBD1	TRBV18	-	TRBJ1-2	TGTGCCAGCTCACCTACAGGGGATGGCTACACCTTC	CASSPTGDGYTF
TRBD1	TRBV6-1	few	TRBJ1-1	TGTGCCAGCAGTGATTGGCCGGGACAGGGCGCCTTAGCTTTCTTT	CASSDWPGQGALAFF